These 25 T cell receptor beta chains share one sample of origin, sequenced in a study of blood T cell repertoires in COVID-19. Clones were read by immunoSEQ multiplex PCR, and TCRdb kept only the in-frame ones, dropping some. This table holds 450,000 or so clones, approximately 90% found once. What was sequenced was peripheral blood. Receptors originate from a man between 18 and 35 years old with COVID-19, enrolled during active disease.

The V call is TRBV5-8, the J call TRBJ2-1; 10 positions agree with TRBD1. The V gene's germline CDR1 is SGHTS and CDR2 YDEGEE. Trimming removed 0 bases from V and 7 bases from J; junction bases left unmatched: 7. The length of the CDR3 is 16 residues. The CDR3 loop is CASSLGWTGGMNEQFF. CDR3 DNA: TGTGCCAGCAGCTTGGGTTGGACAGGGGGTATGAATGAGCAGTTCTTC.

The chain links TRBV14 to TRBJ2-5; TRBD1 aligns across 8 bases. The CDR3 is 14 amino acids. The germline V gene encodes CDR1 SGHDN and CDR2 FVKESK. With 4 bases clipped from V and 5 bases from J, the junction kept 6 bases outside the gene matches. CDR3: CASSLTRQGETQYF. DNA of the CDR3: TGTGCCAGCAGCCTCACACGACAGGGGGAGACCCAGTACTTC.

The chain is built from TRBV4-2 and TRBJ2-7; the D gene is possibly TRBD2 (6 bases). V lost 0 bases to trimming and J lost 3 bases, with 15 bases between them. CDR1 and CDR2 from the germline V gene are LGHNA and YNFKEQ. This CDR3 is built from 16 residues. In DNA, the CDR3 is TGTGCCAGCAGCCAAGAGGTTTCTAGCGAAAACTACGAGCAGTACTTC. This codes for CASSQEVSSENYEQYF.

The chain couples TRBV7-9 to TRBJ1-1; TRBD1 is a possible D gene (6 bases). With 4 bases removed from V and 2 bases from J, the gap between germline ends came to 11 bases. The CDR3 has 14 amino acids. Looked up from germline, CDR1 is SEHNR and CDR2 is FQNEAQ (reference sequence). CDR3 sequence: CASSSGQTNTEAFF. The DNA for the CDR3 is TGTGCCAGCAGCTCCGGACAGACAAACACTGAAGCTTTCTTT.

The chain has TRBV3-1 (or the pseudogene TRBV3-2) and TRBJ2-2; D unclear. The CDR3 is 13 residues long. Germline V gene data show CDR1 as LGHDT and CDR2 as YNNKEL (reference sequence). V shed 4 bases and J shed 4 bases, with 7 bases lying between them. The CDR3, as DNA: TGTGCCAGCAGCCCCAGGATCACCGGGGAGCTGTTTTTT. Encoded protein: CASSPRITGELFF.

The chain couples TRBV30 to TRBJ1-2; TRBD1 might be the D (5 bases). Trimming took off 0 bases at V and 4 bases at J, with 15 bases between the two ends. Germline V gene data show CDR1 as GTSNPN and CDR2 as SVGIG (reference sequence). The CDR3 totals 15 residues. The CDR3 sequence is CAWSVSLGDGYGYTF. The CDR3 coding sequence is TGTGCCTGGAGTGTATCCCTAGGGGATGGCTATGGCTACACCTTC. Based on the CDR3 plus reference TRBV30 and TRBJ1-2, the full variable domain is SQTIHQWPATLVQPVGSPLSLECTVEGTSNPNLYWYRQAAGRGLQLLFYSVGIGQISSEVPQNLSASRPQDRQFILSSKKLLLSDSGFYLCAWSVSLGDGYGYTFGSGTRLTVV.

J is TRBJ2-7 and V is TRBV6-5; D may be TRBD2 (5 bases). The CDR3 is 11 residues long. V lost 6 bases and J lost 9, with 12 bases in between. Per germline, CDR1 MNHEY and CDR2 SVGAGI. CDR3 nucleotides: TGTGCCAGCAGGTCGGGGATTAGGCAGTACTTC. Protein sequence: CASRSGIRQYF.

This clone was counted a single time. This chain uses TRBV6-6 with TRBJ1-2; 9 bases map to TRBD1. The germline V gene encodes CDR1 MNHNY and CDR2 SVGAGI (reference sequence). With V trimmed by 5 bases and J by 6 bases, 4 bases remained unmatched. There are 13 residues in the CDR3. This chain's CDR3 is CASSGTGKDGYTF. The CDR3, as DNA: TGTGCCAGCAGTGGGACAGGGAAGGATGGCTACACCTTC.

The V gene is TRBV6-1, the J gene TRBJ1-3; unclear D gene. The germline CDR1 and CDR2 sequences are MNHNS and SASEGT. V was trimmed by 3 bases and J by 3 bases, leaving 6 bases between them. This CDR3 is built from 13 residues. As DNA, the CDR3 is TGTGCCAGCAGTGAGGTCAGTGGAAACACCATATATTTT. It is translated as CASSEVSGNTIYF.

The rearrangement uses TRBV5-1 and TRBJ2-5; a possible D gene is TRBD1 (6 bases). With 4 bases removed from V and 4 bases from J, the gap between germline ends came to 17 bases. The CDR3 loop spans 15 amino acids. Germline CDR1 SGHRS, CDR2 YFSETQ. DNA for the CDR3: TGCGCCAGCAGCCTTGAGGGGGTAGGAGGAGAGACCCAGTACTTC. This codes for CASSLEGVGGETQYF.

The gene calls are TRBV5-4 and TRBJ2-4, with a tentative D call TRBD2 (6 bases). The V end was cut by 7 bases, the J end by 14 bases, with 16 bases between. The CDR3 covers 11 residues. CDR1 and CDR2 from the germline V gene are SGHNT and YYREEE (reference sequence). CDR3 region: CASGGRPHEYF. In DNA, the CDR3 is TGTGCCAGCGGAGGGCGGCCCCACGAGTACTTC.

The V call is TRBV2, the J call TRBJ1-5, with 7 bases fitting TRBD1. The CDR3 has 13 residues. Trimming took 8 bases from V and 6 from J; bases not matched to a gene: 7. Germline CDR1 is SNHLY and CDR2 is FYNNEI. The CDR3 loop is CASATGVGQPQHF. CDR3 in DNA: TGTGCCAGCGCCACAGGGGTAGGTCAGCCCCAGCATTTT.

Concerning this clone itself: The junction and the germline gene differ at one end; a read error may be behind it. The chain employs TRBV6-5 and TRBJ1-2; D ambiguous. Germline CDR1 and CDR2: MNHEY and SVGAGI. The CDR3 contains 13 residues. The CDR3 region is CASSEGTDYGHTF. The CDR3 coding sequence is TGTGCCAGCTCTGAGGGAACGGACTATGGCCACACCTTC.

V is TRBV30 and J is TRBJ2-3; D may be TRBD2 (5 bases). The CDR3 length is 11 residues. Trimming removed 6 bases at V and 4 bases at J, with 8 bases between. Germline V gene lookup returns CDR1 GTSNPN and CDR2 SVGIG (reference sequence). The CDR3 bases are TGTGCCTGCGAGGGCTCAGATACGCAGTATTTT. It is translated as CACEGSDTQYF.

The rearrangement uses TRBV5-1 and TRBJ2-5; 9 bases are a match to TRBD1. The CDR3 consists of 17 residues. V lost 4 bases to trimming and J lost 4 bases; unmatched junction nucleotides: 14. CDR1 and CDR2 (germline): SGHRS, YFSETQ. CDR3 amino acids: CASSHLTGGSGRETQYF. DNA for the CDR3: TGCGCCAGCAGCCACCTTACAGGGGGCAGCGGAAGAGAGACCCAGTACTTC.

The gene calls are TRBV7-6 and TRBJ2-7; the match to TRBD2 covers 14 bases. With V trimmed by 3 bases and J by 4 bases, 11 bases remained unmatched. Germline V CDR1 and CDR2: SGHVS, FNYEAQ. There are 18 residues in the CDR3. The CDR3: CASSFVPGLAGATYEQYF. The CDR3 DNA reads TGTGCCAGCAGCTTTGTCCCGGGACTAGCGGGGGCCACATACGAGCAGTACTTC.

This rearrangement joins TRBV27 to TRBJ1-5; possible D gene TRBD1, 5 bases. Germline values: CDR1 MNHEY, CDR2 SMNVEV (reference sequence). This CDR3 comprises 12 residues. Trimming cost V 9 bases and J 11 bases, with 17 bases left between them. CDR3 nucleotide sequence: TGTGCCAGTGGCCTGGGGCCCCAGACCCAGCATTTT. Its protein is CASGLGPQTQHF.

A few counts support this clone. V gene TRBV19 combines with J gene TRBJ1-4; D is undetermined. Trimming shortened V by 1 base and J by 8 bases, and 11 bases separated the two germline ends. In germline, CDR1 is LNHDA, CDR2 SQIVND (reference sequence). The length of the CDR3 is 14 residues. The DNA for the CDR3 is TGTGCCAGTAGTATAGCACGGGGTAGAGAAAAACTGTTTTTT. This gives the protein CASSIARGREKLFF.

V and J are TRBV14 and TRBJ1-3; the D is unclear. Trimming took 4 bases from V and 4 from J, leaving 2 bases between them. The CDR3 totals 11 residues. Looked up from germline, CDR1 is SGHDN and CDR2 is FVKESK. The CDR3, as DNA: TGTGCCAGCAGCCCGGGAAACACCATATATTTT. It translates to CASSPGNTIYF. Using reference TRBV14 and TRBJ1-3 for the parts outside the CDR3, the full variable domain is EAGVTQFPSHSVIEKGQTVTLRCDPISGHDNLYWYRRVMGKEIKFLLHFVKESKQDESGMPNNRFLAERTGGTYSTLKVQPAELEDSGVYFCASSPGNTIYFGEGSWLTVV.

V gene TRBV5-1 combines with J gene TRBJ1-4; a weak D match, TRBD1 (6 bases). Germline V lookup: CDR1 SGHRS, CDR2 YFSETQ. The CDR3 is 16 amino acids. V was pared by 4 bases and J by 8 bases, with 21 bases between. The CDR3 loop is CASSPGSGVPAEKLFF. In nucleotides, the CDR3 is TGCGCCAGCAGCCCAGGCTCAGGGGTTCCGGCGGAAAAACTGTTTTTT.

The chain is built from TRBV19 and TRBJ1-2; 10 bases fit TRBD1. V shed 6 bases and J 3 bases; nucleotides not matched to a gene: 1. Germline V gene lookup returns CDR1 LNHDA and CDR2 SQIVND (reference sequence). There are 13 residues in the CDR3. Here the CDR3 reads CASRGQGHYGYTF. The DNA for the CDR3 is TGTGCCAGTAGGGGACAGGGGCACTATGGCTACACCTTC. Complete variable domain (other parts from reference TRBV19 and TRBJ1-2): DGGITQSPKYLFRKEGQNVTLSCEQNLNHDAMYWYRQDPGQGLRLIYYSQIVNDFQKGDIAEGYSVSREKKESFPLTVTSAQKNPTAFYLCASRGQGHYGYTFGSGTRLTVV.

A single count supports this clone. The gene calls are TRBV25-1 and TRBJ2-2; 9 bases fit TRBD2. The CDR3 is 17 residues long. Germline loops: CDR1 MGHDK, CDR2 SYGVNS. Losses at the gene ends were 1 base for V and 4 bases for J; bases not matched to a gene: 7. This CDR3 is CASSESGSGRPTGELFF. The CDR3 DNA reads TGTGCCAGCAGTGAATCGGGAAGCGGGAGGCCCACCGGGGAGCTGTTTTTT.

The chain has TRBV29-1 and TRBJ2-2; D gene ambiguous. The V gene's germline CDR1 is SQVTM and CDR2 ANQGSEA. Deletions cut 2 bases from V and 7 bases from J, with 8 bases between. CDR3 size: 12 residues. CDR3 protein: CSVESVFGELFF. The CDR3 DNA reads TGCAGCGTTGAATCGGTATTCGGGGAGCTGTTTTTT.

This CDR3 reads CASSRRGPETQYF. DNA for the CDR3: TGTGCCAGCAGCCGGAGGGGGCCTGAGACCCAGTACTTC. The chain employs TRBV7-9 and TRBJ2-5, with TRBD1 as a possible D gene (7 bases). This CDR3 contains 13 residues. Between the trimmed V and J ends, which lost 5 bases and 5 bases, there was a span of 12 bases. CDR1 and CDR2 (germline): SEHNR, FQNEAQ (reference sequence).

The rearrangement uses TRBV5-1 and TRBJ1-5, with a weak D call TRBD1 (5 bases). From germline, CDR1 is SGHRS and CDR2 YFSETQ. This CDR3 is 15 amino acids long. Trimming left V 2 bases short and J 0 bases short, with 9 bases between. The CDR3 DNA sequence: TGCGCCAGCAGCTTCACAGGAGATAGCAATCAGCCCCAGCATTTT. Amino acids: CASSFTGDSNQPQHF.